The source of this TCR beta chain is a study of blood T cell repertoires in COVID-19. In the study overall: Acute-phase and convalescent COVID-19 samples originated in the United States, Italy and Spain.

Germline V CDR1 and CDR2: MNHEY, SVGAGI. With V trimmed by 4 bases and J by 3 bases, 2 bases remained unmatched. This CDR3 is built from 16 residues. Authors' processing steps: Amplification from reference gene primers served as the basis for estimated nucleated cell counts. Generated by immunoSEQ multiplex PCR, the TCRdb table keeps only in-frame clones and is missing some. Clone size and the V and J calls come from that table; the DNA yielded D and trimming. This sample has about 210,000 clones; around 83% occur once, and the top ten carry 8.2%. This clone has only a few counts. This TCR was sampled from a woman aged 45-65 years with acute or convalescent COVID-19. The chain combines TRBV6-5 with TRBJ2-2, with 13 bases fitting TRBD2. Sequenced input: peripheral blood. The CDR3 DNA reads TGTGCCAGCAGTTCGGGACTAGCGGGATACACCGGGGAGCTGTTTTTT. It specifies CASSSGLAGYTGELFF.